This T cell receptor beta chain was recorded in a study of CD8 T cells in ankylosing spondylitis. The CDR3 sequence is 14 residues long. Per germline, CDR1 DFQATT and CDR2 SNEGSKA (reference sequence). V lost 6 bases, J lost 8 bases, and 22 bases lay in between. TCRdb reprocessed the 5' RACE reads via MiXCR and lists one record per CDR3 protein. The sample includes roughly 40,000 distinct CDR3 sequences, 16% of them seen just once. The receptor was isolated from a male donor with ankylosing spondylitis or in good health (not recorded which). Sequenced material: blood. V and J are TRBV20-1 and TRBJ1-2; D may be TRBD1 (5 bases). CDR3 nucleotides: TGCAGTGCCAAAGAACGGGGCTCAATGGAGGGCTACACCTTC. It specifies CSAKERGSMEGYTF.